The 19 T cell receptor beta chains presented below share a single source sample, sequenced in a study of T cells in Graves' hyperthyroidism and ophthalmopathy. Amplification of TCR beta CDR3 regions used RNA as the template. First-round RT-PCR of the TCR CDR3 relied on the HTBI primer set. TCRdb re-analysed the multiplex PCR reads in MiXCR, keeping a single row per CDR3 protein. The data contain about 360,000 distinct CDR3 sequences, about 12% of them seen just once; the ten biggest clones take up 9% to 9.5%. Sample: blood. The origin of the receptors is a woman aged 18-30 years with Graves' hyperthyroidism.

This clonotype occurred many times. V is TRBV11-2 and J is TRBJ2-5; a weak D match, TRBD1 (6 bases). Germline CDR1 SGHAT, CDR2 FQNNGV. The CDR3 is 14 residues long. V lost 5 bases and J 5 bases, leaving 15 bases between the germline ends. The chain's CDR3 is CASSQRGFRETQYF. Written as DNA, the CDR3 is TGTGCCAGCAGCCAAAGGGGGTTCCGGGAGACCCAGTACTTC.

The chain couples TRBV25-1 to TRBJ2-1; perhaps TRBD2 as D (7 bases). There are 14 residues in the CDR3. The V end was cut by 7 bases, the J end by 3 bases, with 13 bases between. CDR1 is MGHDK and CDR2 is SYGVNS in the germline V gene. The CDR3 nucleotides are TGTGCCAGCAAGAGAGGGGGGGTCTACAATGAGCAGTTCTTC. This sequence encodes CASKRGGVYNEQFF.

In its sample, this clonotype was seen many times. CDR3 DNA sequence: TGTGCCAGCAGTGCACTAGCGGGAGGAGAGACCCAGTACTTC. Amino acid sequence: CASSALAGGETQYF. The chain employs TRBV2 and TRBJ2-5, with TRBD2 matching over 12 bases. Germline CDR1 SNHLY, CDR2 FYNNEI. V was pared by 4 bases and J by 4 bases, with 1 base of the junction left unmatched. This CDR3 has 14 residues.

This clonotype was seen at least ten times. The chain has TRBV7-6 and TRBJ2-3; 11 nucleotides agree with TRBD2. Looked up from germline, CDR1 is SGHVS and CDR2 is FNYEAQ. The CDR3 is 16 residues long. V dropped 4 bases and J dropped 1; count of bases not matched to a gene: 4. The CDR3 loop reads CASSSVAGGGTDTQYF. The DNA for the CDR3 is TGTGCCAGCAGCTCCGTAGCGGGGGGGGGCACAGATACGCAGTATTTT.

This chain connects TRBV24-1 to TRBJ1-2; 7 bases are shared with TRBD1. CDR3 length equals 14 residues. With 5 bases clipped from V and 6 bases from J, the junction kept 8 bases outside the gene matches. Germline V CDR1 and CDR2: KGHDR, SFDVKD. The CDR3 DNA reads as TGTGCCACCAGTGCGACAGGGCTTCGAGATGGCTACACCTTC. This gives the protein CATSATGLRDGYTF.

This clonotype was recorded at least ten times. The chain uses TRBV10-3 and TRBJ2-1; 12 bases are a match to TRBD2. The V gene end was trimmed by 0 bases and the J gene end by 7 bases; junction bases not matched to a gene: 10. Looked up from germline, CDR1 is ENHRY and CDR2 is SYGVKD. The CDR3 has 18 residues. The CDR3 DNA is TGTGCCATCAGTGAGTCGGCTAGCGGGGGGGCCAAGAGGAATGAGCAGTTCTTC. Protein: CAISESASGGAKRNEQFF.

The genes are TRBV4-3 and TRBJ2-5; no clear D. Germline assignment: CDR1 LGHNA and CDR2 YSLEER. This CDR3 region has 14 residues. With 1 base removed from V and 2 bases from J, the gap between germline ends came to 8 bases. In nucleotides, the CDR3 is TGCGCCAGCAGCCAAGGCCTCACTCAAGAGACCCAGTACTTC. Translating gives CASSQGLTQETQYF.

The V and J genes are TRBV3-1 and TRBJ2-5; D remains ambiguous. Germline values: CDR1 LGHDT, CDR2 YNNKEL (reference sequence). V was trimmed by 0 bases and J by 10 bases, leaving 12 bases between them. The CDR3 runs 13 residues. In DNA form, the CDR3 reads TGTGCCAGCAGCCAAGAGACCCATCAAGGCCAGTACTTC. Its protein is CASSQETHQGQYF.

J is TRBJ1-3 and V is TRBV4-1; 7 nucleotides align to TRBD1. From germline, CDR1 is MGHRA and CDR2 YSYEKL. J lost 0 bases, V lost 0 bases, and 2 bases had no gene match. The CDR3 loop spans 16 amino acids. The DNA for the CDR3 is TGCGCCAGCAGCCAAGATACAGGGGTCTCTGGAAACACCATATATTTT. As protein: CASSQDTGVSGNTIYF.

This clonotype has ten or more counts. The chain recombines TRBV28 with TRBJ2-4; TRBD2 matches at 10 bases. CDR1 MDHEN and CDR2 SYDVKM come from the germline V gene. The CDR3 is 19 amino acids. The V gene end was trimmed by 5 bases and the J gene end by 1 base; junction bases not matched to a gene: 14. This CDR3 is CASSLAGVTDRDAKNIQYF. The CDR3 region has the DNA TGTGCCAGCAGTCTAGCGGGAGTAACGGATCGGGATGCCAAAAACATTCAGTACTTC.

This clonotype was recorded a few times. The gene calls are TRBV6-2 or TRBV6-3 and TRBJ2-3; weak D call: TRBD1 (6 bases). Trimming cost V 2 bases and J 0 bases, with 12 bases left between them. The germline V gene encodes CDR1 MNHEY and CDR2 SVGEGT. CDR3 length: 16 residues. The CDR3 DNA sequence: TGTGCCAGCAGTTACAGGTGGGGGCCTAGCACAGATACGCAGTATTTT. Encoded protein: CASSYRWGPSTDTQYF.

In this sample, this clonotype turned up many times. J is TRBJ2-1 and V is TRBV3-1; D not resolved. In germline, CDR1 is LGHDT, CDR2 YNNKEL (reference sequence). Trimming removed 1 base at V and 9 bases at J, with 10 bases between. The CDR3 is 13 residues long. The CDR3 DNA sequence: TGTGCCAGCAGCCAAGGGACCAGCGCTGAGCAGTTCTTC. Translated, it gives CASSQGTSAEQFF.

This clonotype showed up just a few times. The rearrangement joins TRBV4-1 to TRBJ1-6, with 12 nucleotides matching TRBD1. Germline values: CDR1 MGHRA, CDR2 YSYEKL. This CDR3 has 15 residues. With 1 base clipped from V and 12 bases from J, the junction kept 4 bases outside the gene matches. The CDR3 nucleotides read TGCGCCAGCAGCCAAGCCGGGACAGGGGGCTTACCCCTCCACTTT. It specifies CASSQAGTGGLPLHF.

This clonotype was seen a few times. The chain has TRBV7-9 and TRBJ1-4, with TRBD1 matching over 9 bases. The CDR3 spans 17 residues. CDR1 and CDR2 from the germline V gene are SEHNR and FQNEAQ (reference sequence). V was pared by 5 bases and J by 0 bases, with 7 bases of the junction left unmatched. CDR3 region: CASSPRDRDSTNEKLFF. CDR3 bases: TGTGCCAGCAGCCCCCGGGACAGGGATTCAACTAATGAAAAACTGTTTTTT.

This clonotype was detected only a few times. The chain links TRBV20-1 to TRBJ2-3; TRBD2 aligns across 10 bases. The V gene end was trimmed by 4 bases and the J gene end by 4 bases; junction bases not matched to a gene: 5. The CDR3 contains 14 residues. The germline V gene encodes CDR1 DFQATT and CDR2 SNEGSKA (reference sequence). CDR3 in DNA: TGCAGTGCTATAAGCGGGGGGGCCCCAGATACGCAGTATTTT. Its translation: CSAISGGAPDTQYF.

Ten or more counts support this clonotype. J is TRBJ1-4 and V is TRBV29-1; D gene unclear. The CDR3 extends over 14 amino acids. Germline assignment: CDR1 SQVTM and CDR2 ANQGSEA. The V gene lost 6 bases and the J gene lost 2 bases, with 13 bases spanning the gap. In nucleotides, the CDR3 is TGCAGCGTGGGCTCAAAAGGGACTAATGAAAAACTGTTTTTT. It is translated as CSVGSKGTNEKLFF.

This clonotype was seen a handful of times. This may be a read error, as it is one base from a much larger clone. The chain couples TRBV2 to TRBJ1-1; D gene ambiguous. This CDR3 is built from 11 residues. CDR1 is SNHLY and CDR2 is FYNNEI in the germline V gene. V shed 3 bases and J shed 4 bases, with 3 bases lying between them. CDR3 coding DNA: TGTGCCAGCAGTGAGTTCACTGAAGCTTTCTTT. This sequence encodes CASSEFTEAFF.

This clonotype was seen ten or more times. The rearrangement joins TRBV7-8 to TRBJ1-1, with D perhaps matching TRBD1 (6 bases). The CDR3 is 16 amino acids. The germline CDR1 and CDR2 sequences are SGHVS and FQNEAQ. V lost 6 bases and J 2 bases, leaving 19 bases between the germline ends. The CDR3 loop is CASRVRGQGTNTEAFF. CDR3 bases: TGTGCCAGCAGGGTCCGAGGTCAGGGGACCAACACTGAAGCTTTCTTT. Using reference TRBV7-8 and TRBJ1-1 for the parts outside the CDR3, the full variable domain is GAGVSQSPRYKVAKRGQDVALRCDPISGHVSLFWYQQALGQGPEFLTYFQNEAQLDKSGLPSDRFFAERPEGSVSTLKIQRTQQEDSAVYLCASRVRGQGTNTEAFFGQGTRLTVV.

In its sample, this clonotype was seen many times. The CDR3 protein is CASSYGQGDNSPLHF. CDR3 in DNA: TGTGCCAGCAGTTACGGACAGGGTGATAATTCACCCCTCCACTTT. The V and J genes are TRBV28 and TRBJ1-6; TRBD1 agrees at 8 bases. The CDR3 is 15 amino acids. CDR1 is MDHEN and CDR2 is SYDVKM in the germline V gene. V shed 4 bases and J 5 bases; nucleotides not matched to a gene: 4.